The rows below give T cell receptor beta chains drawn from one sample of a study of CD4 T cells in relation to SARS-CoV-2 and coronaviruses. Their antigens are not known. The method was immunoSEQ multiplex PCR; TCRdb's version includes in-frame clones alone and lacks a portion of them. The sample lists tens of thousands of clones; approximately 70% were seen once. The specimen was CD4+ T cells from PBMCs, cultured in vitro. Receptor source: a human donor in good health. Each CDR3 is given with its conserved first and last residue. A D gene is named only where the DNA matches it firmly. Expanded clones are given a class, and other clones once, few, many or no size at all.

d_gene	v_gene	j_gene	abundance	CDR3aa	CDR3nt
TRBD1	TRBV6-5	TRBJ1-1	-	CASINRGRGTEAFF	TGTGCCAGCATCAACAGGGGGCGCGGGACTGAAGCTTTCTTT
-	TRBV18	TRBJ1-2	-	CASSPRDYGYTF	TGTGCCAGCTCACCAAGAGACTATGGCTACACCTTC
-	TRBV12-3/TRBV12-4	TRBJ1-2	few	CASSPDILYGYTF	TGTGCCAGCAGCCCGGATATACTCTATGGCTACACCTTC
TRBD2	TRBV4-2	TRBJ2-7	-	CASSQGPSGTILYEQYF	TGTGCCAGCAGCCAAGGCCCGAGCGGGACTATTCTTTACGAGCAGTACTTC
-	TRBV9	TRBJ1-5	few	CASSAREDQPQHF	TGTGCCAGCAGCGCGAGAGAGGATCAGCCCCAGCATTTT
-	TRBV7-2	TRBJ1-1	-	CASSPPLRGGGQAFF	TGTGCCAGCAGCCCACCACTTCGGGGAGGAGGGCAAGCTTTCTTT
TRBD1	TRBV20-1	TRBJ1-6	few	CSASSSRTGSYNSPLHF	TGCAGTGCTAGTTCTTCGCGGACAGGTTCCTATAATTCACCCCTCCACTTT
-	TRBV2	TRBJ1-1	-	CASSARGRANTEAFF	TGTGCCAGCAGTGCAAGAGGCAGGGCGAACACTGAAGCTTTCTTT
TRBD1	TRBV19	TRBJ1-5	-	CASSGHRGSSYNNQPQHF	TGTGCCAGTAGTGGCCACAGGGGGTCGTCGTATAACAATCAGCCCCAGCATTTT
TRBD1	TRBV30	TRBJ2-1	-	CAWSVLGGQGENNEQFF	TGTGCCTGGAGTGTATTAGGTGGGCAGGGGGAAAACAATGAGCAGTTCTTC
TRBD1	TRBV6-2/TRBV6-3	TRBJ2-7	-	CASSPYSRTGSYEQYF	TGTGCCAGCAGTCCGTATTCAAGGACAGGGTCCTACGAGCAGTACTTC
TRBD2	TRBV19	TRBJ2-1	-	CASTGYGTSGRPSYNEQFF	TGTGCCAGTACAGGGTACGGGACTAGCGGGCGACCCTCCTACAATGAGCAGTTCTTC
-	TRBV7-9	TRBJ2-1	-	CASSPPSSYNEQFF	TGTGCCAGCAGCCCGCCGTCCTCCTACAATGAGCAGTTCTTC
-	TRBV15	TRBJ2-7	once	CATSCPGRKYTSSYEQYF	TGTGCCACCAGCTGTCCGGGACGGAAGTATACCAGCTCCTACGAGCAGTACTTC
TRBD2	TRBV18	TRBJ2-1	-	CASSREDEQFF	TGTGCCAGCTCGCGGGAGGATGAGCAGTTCTTC
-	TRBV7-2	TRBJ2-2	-	CASSLDPGAIGELFF	TGTGCCAGCAGCTTAGATCCGGGAGCCATCGGGGAGCTGTTTTTT
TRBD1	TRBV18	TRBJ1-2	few	CASSPSGQADVYGYTF	TGTGCCAGCTCACCATCAGGACAGGCGGACGTCTATGGCTACACCTTC
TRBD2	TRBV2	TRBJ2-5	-	CASRQGTSGVLQETQYF	TGTGCCAGCAGGCAGGGGACTAGCGGGGTATTACAAGAGACCCAGTACTTC
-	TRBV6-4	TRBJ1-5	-	CASSDSFPARYQPQHF	TGTGCCAGCAGTGACTCCTTTCCGGCAAGGTATCAGCCCCAGCATTTT
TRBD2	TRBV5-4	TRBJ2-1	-	CASSLDGSGVLSYNEQFF	TGTGCCAGCAGCTTGGATGGTAGCGGGGTACTCTCCTACAATGAGCAGTTCTTC
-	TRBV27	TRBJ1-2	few	CASTLAGSSEGYTF	TGTGCCAGCACCCTCGCCGGGTCCTCGGAGGGCTACACCTTC
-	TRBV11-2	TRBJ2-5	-	CASSPLGESQETQYF	TGTGCCAGCAGCCCACTCGGAGAGAGTCAAGAGACCCAGTACTTC
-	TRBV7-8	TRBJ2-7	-	CASSLGRLGTYEQYF	TGTGCCAGCAGCTTAGGGCGGCTAGGAACCTACGAGCAGTACTTC
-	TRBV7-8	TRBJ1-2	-	CASSFTGRGYTF	TGTGCCAGCAGCTTTACAGGGAGGGGCTACACCTTC
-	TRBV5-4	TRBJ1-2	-	CASSLAGGGAHGYTF	TGTGCCAGCAGCTTGGCCGGTGGGGGGGCCCATGGCTACACCTTC
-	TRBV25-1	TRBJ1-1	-	CASTVGPTEAFF	TGTGCCAGCACCGTAGGGCCGACCGAAGCTTTCTTT
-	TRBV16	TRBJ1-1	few	CASSLRGTEAFF	TGTGCCAGCAGCCTCCGGGGCACTGAAGCTTTCTTT
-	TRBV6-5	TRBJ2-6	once	CASSPLSSGANVLTF	TGTGCCAGCAGCCCCTTAAGCTCTGGGGCCAACGTCCTGACTTTC
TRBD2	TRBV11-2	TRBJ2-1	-	CASSPAGAVLNEQFF	TGTGCCAGCAGTCCAGCGGGGGCAGTGCTCAATGAGCAGTTCTTC
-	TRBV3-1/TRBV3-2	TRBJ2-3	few	CASSPRLGRTDTQYF	TGTGCCAGCAGCCCCCGCCTAGGTCGCACAGATACGCAGTATTTT